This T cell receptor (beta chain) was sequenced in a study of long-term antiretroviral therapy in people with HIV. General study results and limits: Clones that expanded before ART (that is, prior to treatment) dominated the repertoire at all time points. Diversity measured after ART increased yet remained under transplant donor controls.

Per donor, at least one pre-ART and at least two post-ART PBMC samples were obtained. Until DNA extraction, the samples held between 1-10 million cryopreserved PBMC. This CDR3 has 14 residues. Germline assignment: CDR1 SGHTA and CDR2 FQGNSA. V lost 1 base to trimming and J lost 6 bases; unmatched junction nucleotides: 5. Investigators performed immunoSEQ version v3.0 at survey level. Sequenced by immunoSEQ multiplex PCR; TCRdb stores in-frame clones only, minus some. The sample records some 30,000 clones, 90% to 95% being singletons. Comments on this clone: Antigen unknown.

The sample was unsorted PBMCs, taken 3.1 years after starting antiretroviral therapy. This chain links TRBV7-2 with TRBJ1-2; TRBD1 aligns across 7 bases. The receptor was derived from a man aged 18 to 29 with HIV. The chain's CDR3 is CASSLGQGIDGYTF. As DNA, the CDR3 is TGTGCCAGCAGCTTAGGACAGGGTATCGATGGCTACACCTTC.